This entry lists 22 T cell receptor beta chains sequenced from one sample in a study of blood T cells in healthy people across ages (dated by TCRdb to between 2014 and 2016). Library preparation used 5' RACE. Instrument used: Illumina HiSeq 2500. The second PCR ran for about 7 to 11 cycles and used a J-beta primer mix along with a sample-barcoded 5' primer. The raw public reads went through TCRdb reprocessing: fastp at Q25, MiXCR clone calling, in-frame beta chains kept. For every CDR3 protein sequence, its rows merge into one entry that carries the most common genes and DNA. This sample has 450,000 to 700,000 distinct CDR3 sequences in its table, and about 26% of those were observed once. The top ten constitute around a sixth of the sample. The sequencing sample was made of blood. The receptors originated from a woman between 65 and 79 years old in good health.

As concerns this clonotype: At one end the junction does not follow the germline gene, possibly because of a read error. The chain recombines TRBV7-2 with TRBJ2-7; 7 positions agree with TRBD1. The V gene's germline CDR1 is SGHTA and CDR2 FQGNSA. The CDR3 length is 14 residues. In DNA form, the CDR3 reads TGTGCCACCAGCTTAGGACAGGCTAACTACGAGCAGTACTTC. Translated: CATSLGQANYEQYF.

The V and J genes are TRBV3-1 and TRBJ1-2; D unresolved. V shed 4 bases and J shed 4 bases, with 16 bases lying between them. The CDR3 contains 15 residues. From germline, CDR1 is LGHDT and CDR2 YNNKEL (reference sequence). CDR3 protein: CASSPSMADVYGYTF. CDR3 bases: TGTGCCAGCAGCCCGAGTATGGCCGATGTCTATGGCTACACCTTC.

As DNA, the CDR3 is TGTGCCAGCAGTCCCCGGGGACAGGGGATAACAGATACGCAGTATTTT. It specifies CASSPRGQGITDTQYF. This chain connects TRBV27 to TRBJ2-3; 10 bases fit TRBD1. The CDR3 is 16 residues long. Looked up from germline, CDR1 is MNHEY and CDR2 is SMNVEV (reference sequence). J was trimmed by 3 bases and V by 5 bases; bases with no gene match: 8.

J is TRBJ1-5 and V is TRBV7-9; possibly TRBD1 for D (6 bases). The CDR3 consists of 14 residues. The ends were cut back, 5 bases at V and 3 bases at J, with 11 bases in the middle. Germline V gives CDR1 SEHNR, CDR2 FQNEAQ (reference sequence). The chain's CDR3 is CASSDTGYNQPQHF. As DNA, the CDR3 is TGTGCCAGCAGCGACACAGGGTACAATCAGCCCCAGCATTTT.

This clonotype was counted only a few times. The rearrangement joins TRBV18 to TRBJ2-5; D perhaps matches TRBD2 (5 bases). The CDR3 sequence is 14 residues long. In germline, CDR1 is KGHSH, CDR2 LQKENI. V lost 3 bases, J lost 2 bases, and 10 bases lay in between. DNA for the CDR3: TGTGCCAGCTCACCCGGACTGGATCAAGAGACCCAGTACTTC. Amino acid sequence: CASSPGLDQETQYF.

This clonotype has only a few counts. This chain's CDR3 is CASRRTQGGWDTEAFF. CDR3 in DNA: TGTGCCAGCAGACGAACCCAAGGGGGCTGGGACACTGAAGCTTTCTTT. The V call is TRBV27, the J call TRBJ1-1, with 7 bases lining up with TRBD1. J lost 3 bases, V lost 6 bases, and 13 bases had no gene match. Germline V gene lookup returns CDR1 MNHEY and CDR2 SMNVEV (reference sequence). The CDR3 totals 16 residues.

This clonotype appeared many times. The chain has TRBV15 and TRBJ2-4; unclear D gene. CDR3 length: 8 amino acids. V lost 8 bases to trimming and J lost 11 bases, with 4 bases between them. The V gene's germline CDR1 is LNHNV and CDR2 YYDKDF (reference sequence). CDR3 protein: CATPVQYF. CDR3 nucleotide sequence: TGTGCCACCCCCGTTCAGTACTTC.

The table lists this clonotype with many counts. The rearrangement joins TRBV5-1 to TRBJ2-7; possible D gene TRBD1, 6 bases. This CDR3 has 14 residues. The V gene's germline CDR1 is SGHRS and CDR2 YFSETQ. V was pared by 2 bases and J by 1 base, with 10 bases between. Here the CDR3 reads CASSLQGWSYEQYF. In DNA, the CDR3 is TGCGCCAGCAGCTTACAGGGTTGGTCCTACGAGCAGTACTTC.

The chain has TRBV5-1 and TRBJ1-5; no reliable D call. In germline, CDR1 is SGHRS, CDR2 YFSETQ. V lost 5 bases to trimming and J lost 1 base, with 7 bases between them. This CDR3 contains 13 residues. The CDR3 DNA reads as TGCGCCAGCAGAATGGAGAGCAATCAGCCCCAGCATTTT. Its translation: CASRMESNQPQHF.

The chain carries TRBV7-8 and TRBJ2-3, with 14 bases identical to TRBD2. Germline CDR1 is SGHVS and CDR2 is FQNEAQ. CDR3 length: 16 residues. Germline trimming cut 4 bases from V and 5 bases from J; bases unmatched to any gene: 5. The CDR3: CASSSGLAGGIDTQYF. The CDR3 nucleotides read TGTGCCAGCAGCTCTGGACTAGCGGGGGGTATAGATACGCAGTATTTT. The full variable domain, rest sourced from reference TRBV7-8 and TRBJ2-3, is GAGVSQSPRYKVAKRGQDVALRCDPISGHVSLFWYQQALGQGPEFLTYFQNEAQLDKSGLPSDRFFAERPEGSVSTLKIQRTQQEDSAVYLCASSSGLAGGIDTQYFGPGTRLTVL.

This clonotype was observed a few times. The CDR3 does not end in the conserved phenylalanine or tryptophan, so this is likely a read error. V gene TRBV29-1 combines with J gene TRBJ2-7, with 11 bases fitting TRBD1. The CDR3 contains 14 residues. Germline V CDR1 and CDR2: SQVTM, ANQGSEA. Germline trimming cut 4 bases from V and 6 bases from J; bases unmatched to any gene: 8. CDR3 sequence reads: CSVARGQGEIEQYL. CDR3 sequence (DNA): TGCAGCGTTGCCCGGGGACAGGGGGAGATCGAGCAGTACCTC.

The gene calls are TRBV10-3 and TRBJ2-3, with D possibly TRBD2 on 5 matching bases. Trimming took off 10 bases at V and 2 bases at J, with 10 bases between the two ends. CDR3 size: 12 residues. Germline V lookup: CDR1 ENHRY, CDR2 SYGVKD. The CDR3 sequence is CATGLNTDTQYF. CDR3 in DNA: TGTGCCACCGGACTTAACACAGATACGCAGTATTTT.

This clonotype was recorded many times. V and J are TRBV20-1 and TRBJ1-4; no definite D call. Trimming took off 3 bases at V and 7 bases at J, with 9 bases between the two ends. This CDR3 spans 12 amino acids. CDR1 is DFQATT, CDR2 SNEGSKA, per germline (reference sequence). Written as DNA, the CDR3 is TGCAGTGCTAGGCTCGGTGGTGAAAAACTGTTTTTT. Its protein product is CSARLGGEKLFF.

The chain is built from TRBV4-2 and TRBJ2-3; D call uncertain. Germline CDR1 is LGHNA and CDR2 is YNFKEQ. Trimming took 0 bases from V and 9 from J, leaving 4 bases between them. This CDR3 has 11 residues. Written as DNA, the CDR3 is TGTGCCAGCAGCCAAGAGAGAACGCAGTATTTT. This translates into CASSQERTQYF.

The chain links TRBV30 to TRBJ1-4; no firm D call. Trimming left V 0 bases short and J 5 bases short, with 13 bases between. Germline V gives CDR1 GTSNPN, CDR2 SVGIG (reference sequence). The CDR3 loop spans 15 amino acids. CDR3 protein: CAWSVWSSGNEKLFF. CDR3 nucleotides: TGTGCCTGGAGTGTATGGTCAAGTGGGAATGAAAAACTGTTTTTT.

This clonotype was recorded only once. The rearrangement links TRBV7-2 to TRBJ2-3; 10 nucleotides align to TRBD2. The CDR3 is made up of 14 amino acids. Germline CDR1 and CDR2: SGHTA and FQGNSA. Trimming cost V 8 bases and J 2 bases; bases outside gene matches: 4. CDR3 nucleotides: TGTGCCAGCGGACTAGCGGACCTCACAGATACGCAGTATTTT. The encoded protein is CASGLADLTDTQYF.

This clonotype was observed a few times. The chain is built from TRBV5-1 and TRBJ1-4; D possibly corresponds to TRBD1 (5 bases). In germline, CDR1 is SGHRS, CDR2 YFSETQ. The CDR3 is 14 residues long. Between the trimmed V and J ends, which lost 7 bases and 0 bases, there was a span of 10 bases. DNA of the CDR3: TGCGCCAGCTCGGGGGGAACAACTAATGAAAAACTGTTTTTT. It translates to CASSGGTTNEKLFF.

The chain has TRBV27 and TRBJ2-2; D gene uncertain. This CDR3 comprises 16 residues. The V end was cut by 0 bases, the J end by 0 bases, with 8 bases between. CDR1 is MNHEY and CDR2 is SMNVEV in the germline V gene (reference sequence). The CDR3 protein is CASSLSSRTNTGELFF. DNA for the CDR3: TGTGCCAGCAGTTTATCGTCCCGGACGAACACCGGGGAGCTGTTTTTT.

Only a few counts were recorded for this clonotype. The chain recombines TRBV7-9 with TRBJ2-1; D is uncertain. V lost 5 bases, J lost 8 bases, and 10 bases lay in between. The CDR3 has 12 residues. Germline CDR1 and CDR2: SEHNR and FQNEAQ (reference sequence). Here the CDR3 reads CASSTPPHEQFF. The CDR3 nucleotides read TGTGCCAGCAGCACCCCTCCTCATGAGCAGTTCTTC.

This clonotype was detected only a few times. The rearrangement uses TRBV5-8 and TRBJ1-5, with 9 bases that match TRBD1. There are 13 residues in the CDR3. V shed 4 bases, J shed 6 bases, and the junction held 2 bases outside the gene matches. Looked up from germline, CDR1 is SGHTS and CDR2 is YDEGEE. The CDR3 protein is CASSRQGVQPQHF. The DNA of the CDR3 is TGTGCCAGCAGCCGACAGGGGGTTCAGCCCCAGCATTTT.

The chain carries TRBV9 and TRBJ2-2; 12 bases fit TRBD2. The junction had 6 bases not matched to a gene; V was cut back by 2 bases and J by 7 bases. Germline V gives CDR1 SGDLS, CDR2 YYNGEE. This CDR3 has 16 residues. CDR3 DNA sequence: TGTGCCAGCAGCGTTATCCCGGGACTAGCGGGCGGGGAGCTGTTTTTT. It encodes CASSVIPGLAGGELFF.

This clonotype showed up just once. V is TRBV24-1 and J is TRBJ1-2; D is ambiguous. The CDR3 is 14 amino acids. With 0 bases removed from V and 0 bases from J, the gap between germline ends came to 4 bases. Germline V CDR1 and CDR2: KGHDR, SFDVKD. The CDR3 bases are TGTGCCACCAGTGATTTGTCGGCTAACTATGGCTACACCTTC. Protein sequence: CATSDLSANYGYTF.